This is a list of T cell receptor beta chains from one sample in a study of T cells after posttransplantation cyclophosphamide. Only in-frame clones appear in the TCRdb table, and some are missing; sequencing was by immunoSEQ multiplex PCR. The sample consists of around 23,000 clones, roughly 98% of them appearing once. Sequenced: naive CD8+ T cells sorted from PBMCs. These receptors were taken from a man between 35 and 55 years old in good health, CMV-negative, and a related stem cell transplant donor. CDR3s include the opening cysteine and the closing phenylalanine or tryptophan. The order of the fields is V gene, D gene, J gene, clone size, CDR3 protein, CDR3 DNA. The D gene is left open where the match is weak. Size is stated for part of the rows, as once, few or many counts, or as a class when the clone is expanded.

>TRBV6-5|TRBD2|TRBJ2-1|-
CASSTAGGGGNEQFF
TGTGCCAGCAGTACCGCGGGGGGGGGTGGGAATGAGCAGTTCTTC
>TRBV7-6|TRBD2|TRBJ2-7|once
CASSVTSGATYEQYF
TGTGCCAGCAGCGTGACTAGCGGGGCAACCTACGAGCAGTACTTC
>TRBV7-9|TRBD2|TRBJ2-7|-
CASSPGSAGLVYEQYF
TGTGCCAGCAGCCCGGGCTCGGCAGGACTAGTCTACGAGCAGTACTTC
>TRBV28|-|TRBJ1-6|-
CASSLMGGSSPLHF
TGTGCCAGCAGTTTAATGGGGGGTAGTTCACCCCTCCACTTT
>TRBV10-3|TRBD2|TRBJ2-3|-
CAISAGTSGDSTDTQYF
TGTGCCATCAGTGCGGGGACTAGCGGTGATAGCACAGATACGCAGTATTTT
>TRBV7-9|TRBD2|TRBJ2-7|-
CASSRITSGGSYEQYF
TGTGCCAGCAGCCGAATAACTAGCGGGGGATCCTACGAGCAGTACTTC
>TRBV27|TRBD1|TRBJ2-2|-
CASSFGQGGGELFF
TGTGCCAGCAGCTTCGGACAGGGAGGCGGGGAGCTGTTTTTT
>TRBV4-1|-|TRBJ2-5|-
CASSQQGGKEETQYF
TGCGCCAGCAGCCAACAGGGCGGAAAAGAAGAGACCCAGTACTTC
>TRBV6-5|-|TRBJ2-7|few
CASSYSSSSSYEQYF
TGTGCCAGCAGTTACTCATCTAGCAGCTCCTACGAGCAGTACTTC
>TRBV4-3|-|TRBJ2-1|-
CASSQRSGYNEQFF
TGCGCCAGCAGCCAAAGGAGCGGATACAATGAGCAGTTCTTC
>TRBV27|-|TRBJ1-1|-
CASSPGGPEAFF
TGTGCCAGCAGTCCGGGGGGCCCTGAAGCTTTCTTT
>TRBV28|-|TRBJ2-2|once
CASETRGPTGELFF
TGTGCCAGCGAGACTAGGGGACCCACCGGGGAGCTGTTTTTT
>TRBV5-1|TRBD1|TRBJ2-2|once
CASSLERTGDMVWTGELFF
TGCGCCAGCAGCTTGGAGCGGACAGGGGATATGGTATGGACCGGGGAGCTGTTTTTT
>TRBV28|TRBD1|TRBJ1-5|-
CASSSRGFIDQPQHF
TGTGCCAGCAGTTCCAGGGGGTTTATCGATCAGCCCCAGCATTTT
>TRBV6-5|-|TRBJ2-5|-
CASSRAGETQYF
TGTGCCAGCAGTCGGGCGGGGGAGACCCAGTACTTC
>TRBV6-1|TRBD2|TRBJ2-2|-
CASSEWGGATDAGELFF
TGTGCCAGCAGTGAATGGGGAGGGGCAACTGACGCCGGGGAGCTGTTTTTT
>TRBV21-1|-|TRBJ1-5|-
CASSIRGILVRNQPQHF
TGTGCCAGCAGCATCCGGGGGATTTTGGTTCGGAATCAGCCCCAGCATTTT
>TRBV6-1|-|TRBJ2-7|-
CASSEGGVYEQYF
TGTGCCAGCAGTGAAGGCGGTGTCTACGAGCAGTACTTC
>TRBV9|TRBD2|TRBJ2-1|-
CASSAPSGPSYNEQFF
TGTGCCAGCAGCGCCCCTAGCGGACCTTCCTACAATGAGCAGTTCTTC
>TRBV28|-|TRBJ2-7|once
CATWPAGFSYEQYF
TGTGCCACCTGGCCAGCGGGCTTCTCCTACGAGCAGTACTTC
>TRBV6-5|TRBD1|TRBJ2-1|once
CASSFPTGAAYNEQFF
TGTGCCAGCAGTTTCCCAACAGGGGCCGCCTACAATGAGCAGTTCTTC
>TRBV6-5|TRBD1|TRBJ2-7|-
CASSYVRDRRYEQYF
TGTGCCAGCAGTTACGTCCGGGACAGACGCTACGAGCAGTACTTC
>TRBV9|TRBD2|TRBJ2-7|-
CASSVSLAGGYEQYF
TGTGCCAGCAGCGTCTCCCTAGCGGGAGGTTACGAGCAGTACTTC
>TRBV1|-|TRBJ2-7|once
CTSSQNKGIYYEQYF
TGCACCAGCAGCCAAAATAAGGGGATCTACTACGAGCAGTACTTC